This TCR beta chain was found in a study of cytomegalovirus exposure and HLA in healthy donors. The CDR3 consists of 14 residues. V lost 1 base and J 6 bases, leaving 12 bases between the germline ends. Germline assignment: CDR1 SGHDN and CDR2 FVKESK. For this clone: Its antigen is currently unknown.

Regarding the study as a whole: The HLA-A and HLA-B alleles of most subjects were reportedly predicted accurately from TCR beta sequences.

PCR used 60 Vbeta primers and 13 Jbeta primers. Data came from immunoSEQ multiplex PCR; TCRdb stores just in-frame clones and leaves some out. Of about 68,000 clones in the sample, 75% to 85% are singletons; the top ten hold around 7%. The receptor was derived from a human donor in good health. The sample was PBMCs. The rearrangement uses TRBV14 and TRBJ1-2; no clear D. CDR3 protein: CASSQVSGYNGYTF. The CDR3 coding sequence is TGTGCCAGCAGCCAAGTCTCCGGGTACAATGGCTACACCTTC.